These 3 T cell receptor beta chains were sequenced from one sample in a study of T cells in tuberculosis (dated by TCRdb to the late 2010s). Library creation used the immunoSEQ multiplex PCR assay. TCRdb holds this immuneACCESS table with in-frame rearrangements only. Some clones are missing; in checked studies, unresolved V genes explain under half, and the rest has no known cause. Counted in this sample were over 25,000 clones; 95% of them appeared once. 2% to 2.5% of the sample belongs to the ten largest clones. Sequenced sample: PBMCs. The receptors were sampled from a donor between 10 and 35 years old with latent tuberculosis or without tuberculosis infection.

The chain combines TRBV27 with TRBJ1-1; TRBD1 aligns across 9 bases. V shed 7 bases, J shed 1 base, and the junction held 1 base outside the gene matches. Germline V lookup: CDR1 MNHEY, CDR2 SMNVEV (reference sequence). This CDR3 is 13 amino acids long. This CDR3 is CASKQGANTEAFF. CDR3 nucleotides: TGTGCCAGCAAACAGGGGGCGAACACTGAAGCTTTCTTT.

The V and J genes are TRBV7-2 and TRBJ2-7, with 9 bases lining up with TRBD2. The CDR3 is 15 amino acids. Germline V CDR1 and CDR2: SGHTA, FQGNSA. V was pared by 1 base and J by 7 bases, with 8 bases of the junction left unmatched. CDR3 nucleotide sequence: TGTGCCAGCAGCTTAGGCGGGGGGGGCCTCATGGAGCAGTACTTC. Amino acid sequence: CASSLGGGGLMEQYF.

The chain uses TRBV19 and TRBJ2-7; tentatively, D is TRBD1 (6 bases). Per the germline V gene, CDR1 is LNHDA and CDR2 is SQIVND (reference sequence). The ends were cut back, 1 base at V and 3 bases at J, with 7 bases in the middle. The CDR3 totals 13 residues. The CDR3 nucleotides read TGTGCCAGTAGTATAGGGACAGACTACGAGCAGTACTTC. It encodes CASSIGTDYEQYF.